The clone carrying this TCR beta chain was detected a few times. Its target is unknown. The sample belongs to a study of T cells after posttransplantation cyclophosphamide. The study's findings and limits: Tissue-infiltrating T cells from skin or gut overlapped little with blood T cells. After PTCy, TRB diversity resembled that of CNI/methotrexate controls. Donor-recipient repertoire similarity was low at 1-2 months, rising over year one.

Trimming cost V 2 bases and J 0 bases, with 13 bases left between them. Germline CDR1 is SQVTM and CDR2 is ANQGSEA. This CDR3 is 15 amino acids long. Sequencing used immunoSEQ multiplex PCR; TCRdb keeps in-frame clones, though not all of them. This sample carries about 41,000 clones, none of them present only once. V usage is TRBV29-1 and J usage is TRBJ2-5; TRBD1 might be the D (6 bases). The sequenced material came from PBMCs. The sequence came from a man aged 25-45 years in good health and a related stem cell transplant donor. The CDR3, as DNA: TGCAGCGTTGAATGGTCAGGGGACAACCAAGAGACCCAGTACTTC. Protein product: CSVEWSGDNQETQYF. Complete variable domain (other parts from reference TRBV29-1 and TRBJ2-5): SAVISQKPSRDICQRGTSLTIQCQVDSQVTMMFWYRQQPGQSLTLIATANQGSEATYESGFVIDKFPISRPNLTFSTLTVSNMSPEDSSIYLCSVEWSGDNQETQYFGPGTRLLVL.